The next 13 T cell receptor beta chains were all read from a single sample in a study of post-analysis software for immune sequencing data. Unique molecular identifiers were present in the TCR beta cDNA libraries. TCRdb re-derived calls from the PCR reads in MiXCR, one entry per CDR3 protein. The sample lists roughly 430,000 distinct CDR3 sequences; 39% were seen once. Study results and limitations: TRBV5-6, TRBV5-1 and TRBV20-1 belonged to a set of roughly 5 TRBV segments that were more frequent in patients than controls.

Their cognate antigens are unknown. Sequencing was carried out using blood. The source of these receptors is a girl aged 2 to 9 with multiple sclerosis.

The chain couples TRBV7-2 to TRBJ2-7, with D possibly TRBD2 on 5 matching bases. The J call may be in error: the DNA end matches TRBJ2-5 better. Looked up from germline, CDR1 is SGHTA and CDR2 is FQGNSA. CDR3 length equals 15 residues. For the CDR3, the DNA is TGTGCCAGCAGCCCAGGTCCGGGATTACAAGAGACCCAGTACTTC. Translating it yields CASSPGPGLQETQYF.

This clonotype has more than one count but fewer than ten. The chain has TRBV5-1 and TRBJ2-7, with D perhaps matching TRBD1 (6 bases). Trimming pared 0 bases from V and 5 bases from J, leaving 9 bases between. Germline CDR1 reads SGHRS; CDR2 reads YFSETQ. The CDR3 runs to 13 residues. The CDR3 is CASSLDRVDEQYF. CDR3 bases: TGCGCCAGCAGCTTGGACAGGGTGGACGAGCAGTACTTC.

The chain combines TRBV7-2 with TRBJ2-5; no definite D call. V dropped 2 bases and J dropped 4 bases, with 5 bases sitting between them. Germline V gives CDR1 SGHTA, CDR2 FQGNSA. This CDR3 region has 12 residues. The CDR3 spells CASSLFTETQYF. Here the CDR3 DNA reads TGTGCCAGCAGCTTATTTACAGAGACCCAGTACTTC.

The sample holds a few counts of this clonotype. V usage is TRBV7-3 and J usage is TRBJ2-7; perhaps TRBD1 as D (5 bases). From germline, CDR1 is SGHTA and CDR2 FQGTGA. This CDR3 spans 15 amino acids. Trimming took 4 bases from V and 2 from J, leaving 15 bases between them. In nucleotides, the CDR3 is TGTGCCAGCAGCTACGACAGTAGCACACCCTACGAGCAGTACTTC. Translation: CASSYDSSTPYEQYF.

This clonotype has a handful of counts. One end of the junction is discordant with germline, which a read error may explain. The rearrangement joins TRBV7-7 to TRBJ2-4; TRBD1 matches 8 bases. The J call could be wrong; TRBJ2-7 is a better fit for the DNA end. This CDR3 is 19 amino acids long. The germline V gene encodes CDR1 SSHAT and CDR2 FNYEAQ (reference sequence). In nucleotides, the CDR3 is TGTGCTAGCAGCCCCCGGACAGGGACAGGTATTCAGGGCTGCTACGAGCAGTACTTC. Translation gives CASSPRTGTGIQGCYEQYF.

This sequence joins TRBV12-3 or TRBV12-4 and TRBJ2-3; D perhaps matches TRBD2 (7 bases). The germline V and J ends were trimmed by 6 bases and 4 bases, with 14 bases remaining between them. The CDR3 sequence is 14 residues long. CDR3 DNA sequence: TGTGCCAGCAGCTTACTAGGGGGGGCAGATACGCAGTATTTT. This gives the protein CASSLLGGADTQYF.

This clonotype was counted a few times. DNA for the CDR3: TGTGCCATCAGGGGGGACAGCGAACAGCCCCAGCATTTT. The encoded protein is CAIRGDSEQPQHF. This chain connects TRBV10-3 to TRBJ1-5, with 7 nucleotides matching TRBD1. The J segment lost 7 bases and the V segment lost 6 bases, leaving 6 bases of the junction unmatched. Germline-derived CDR1 and CDR2 are ENHRY and SYGVKD. The CDR3 covers 13 residues.

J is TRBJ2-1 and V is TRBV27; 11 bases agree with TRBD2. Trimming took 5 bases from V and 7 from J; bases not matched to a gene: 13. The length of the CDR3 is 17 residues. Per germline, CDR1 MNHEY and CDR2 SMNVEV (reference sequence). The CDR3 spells CASSPIDSGRAGNEQFF. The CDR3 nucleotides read TGTGCCAGCAGTCCCATCGATAGCGGGAGGGCTGGAAATGAGCAGTTCTTC.

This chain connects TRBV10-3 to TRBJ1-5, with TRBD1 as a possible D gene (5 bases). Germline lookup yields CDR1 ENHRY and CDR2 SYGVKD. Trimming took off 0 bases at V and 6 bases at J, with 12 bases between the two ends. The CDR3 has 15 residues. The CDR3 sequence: CAISESGEGIQPQHF. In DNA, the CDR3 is TGTGCCATCAGTGAGTCGGGGGAGGGAATTCAGCCCCAGCATTTT.

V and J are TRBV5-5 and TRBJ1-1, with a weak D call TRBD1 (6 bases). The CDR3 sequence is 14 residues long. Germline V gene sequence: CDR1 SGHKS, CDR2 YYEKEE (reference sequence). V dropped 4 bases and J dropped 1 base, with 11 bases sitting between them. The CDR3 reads CASSVGHRNTEAFF. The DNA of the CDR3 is TGTGCCAGCAGCGTGGGACATAGGAACACTGAAGCTTTCTTT. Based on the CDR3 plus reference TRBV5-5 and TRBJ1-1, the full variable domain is DAGVTQSPTHLIKTRGQQVTLRCSPISGHKSVSWYQQVLGQGPQFIFQYYEKEERGRGNFPDRFSARQFPNYSSELNVNALLLGDSALYLCASSVGHRNTEAFFGQGTRLTVV.

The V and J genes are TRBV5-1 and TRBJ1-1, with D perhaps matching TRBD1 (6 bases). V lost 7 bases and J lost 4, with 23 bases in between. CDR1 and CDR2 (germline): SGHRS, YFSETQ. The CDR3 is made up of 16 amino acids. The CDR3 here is CASQNPSGRGGTEAFF. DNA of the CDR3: TGCGCCAGCCAAAACCCTTCAGGGAGGGGGGGCACTGAAGCTTTCTTT.

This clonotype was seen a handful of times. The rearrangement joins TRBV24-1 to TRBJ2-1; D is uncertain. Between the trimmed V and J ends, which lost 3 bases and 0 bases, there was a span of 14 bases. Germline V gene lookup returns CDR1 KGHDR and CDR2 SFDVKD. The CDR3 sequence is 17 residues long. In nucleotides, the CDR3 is TGTGCCACCAGTGATCCCAGTTTGGGTTTCTCCTACAATGAGCAGTTCTTC. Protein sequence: CATSDPSLGFSYNEQFF.

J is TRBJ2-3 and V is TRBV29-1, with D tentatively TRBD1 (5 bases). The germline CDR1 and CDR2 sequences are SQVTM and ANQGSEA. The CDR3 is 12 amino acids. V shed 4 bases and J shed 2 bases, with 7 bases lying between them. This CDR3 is CSVVGHTDTQYF. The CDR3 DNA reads TGCAGCGTTGTAGGACACACAGATACGCAGTATTTT.